Listed below are T cell receptor beta chains from one sample, sequenced in a study of blood T cell repertoires in COVID-19. The repertoire was sequenced with immunoSEQ multiplex PCR; TCRdb's copy has only in-frame clones and lacks some. The repertoire holds approximately 250,000 clones, with around nine tenths as singletons. Input material: peripheral blood. Source of these receptors: a man aged 35-49 years with active or convalescent COVID-19. The CDR3 runs from the conserved cysteine through the conserved F or W. The order of the fields is J gene, D gene, clone size, V gene, CDR3 protein, CDR3 DNA. D genes are given only for firm matches. Clone sizes are given selectively: once, few, many, or a class where the clone is expanded.

j_call: TRBJ2-7
d_call: TRBD2
clone_size: .
v_call: TRBV6-5
cdr3_aa: CASSSRTSGRAYEQYF
cdr3_nt: TGTGCCAGCAGTTCACGCACTAGCGGGAGGGCCTACGAGCAGTACTTC

j_call: TRBJ1-1
d_call: TRBD1
clone_size: .
v_call: TRBV6-5
cdr3_aa: CASRPTGVGTEAFF
cdr3_nt: TGTGCCAGCAGGCCGACAGGGGTCGGGACTGAAGCTTTCTTT

j_call: TRBJ2-2
d_call: .
clone_size: .
v_call: TRBV19
cdr3_aa: CASSTGTTGELFF
cdr3_nt: TGTGCCAGTAGTACGGGTACCACCGGGGAGCTGTTTTTT

j_call: TRBJ2-3
d_call: TRBD2
clone_size: .
v_call: TRBV5-4
cdr3_aa: CASSPGPLAGEPDTQYF
cdr3_nt: TGTGCCAGCAGCCCCGGCCCCTTAGCGGGAGAGCCAGATACGCAGTATTTT

j_call: TRBJ1-2
d_call: .
clone_size: .
v_call: TRBV6-5
cdr3_aa: CASSYSGALNYGYTF
cdr3_nt: TGTGCCAGCAGTTACTCGGGCGCCCTTAACTATGGCTACACCTTC

j_call: TRBJ1-4
d_call: TRBD1
clone_size: .
v_call: TRBV6-5
cdr3_aa: CASSYTSGQAPTLFF
cdr3_nt: TGTGCCAGCAGTTACACGTCGGGACAGGCCCCCACACTGTTTTTT

j_call: TRBJ2-2
d_call: TRBD1
clone_size: .
v_call: TRBV5-6
cdr3_aa: CASSLRGQGFTGELFF
cdr3_nt: TGTGCCAGCAGCTTGCGGGGACAGGGGTTTACCGGGGAGCTGTTTTTT

j_call: TRBJ2-1
d_call: TRBD2
clone_size: once
v_call: TRBV7-3
cdr3_aa: CASSQSRGVNEQFF
cdr3_nt: TGTGCCAGCAGCCAGTCGCGGGGGGTAAATGAGCAGTTCTTC

j_call: TRBJ2-3
d_call: TRBD1
clone_size: .
v_call: TRBV5-3
cdr3_aa: CARSMTGGIGTDTQYF
cdr3_nt: TGTGCCAGAAGCATGACAGGGGGTATCGGCACAGATACGCAGTATTTT

j_call: TRBJ2-1
d_call: TRBD2
clone_size: .
v_call: TRBV4-2
cdr3_aa: CASSQPELAGDRTEQFF
cdr3_nt: TGTGCCAGCAGCCAACCCGAACTAGCGGGAGATCGGACTGAGCAGTTCTTC

j_call: TRBJ1-1
d_call: .
clone_size: few
v_call: TRBV19
cdr3_aa: CASARTETFTEAFF
cdr3_nt: TGTGCCAGCGCTCGGACAGAGACCTTTACTGAAGCTTTCTTT

j_call: TRBJ2-7
d_call: .
clone_size: .
v_call: TRBV7-2
cdr3_aa: CASSLVGVGDEQYF
cdr3_nt: TGTGCCAGCAGCTTGGTGGGAGTTGGCGACGAGCAGTACTTC

j_call: TRBJ1-4
d_call: .
clone_size: .
v_call: TRBV19
cdr3_aa: CASSLQGMARGKLFF
cdr3_nt: TGTGCCAGTAGTTTACAGGGAATGGCGAGGGGAAAACTGTTTTTT

j_call: TRBJ2-7
d_call: TRBD1
clone_size: .
v_call: TRBV27
cdr3_aa: CASSQQGPMSSYEQYF
cdr3_nt: TGTGCCAGCAGCCAACAGGGGCCCATGAGCTCCTACGAGCAGTACTTC

j_call: TRBJ2-2
d_call: .
clone_size: .
v_call: TRBV9
cdr3_aa: CASSVEGLNTGELFF
cdr3_nt: TGTGCCAGCAGCGTAGAGGGACTGAACACCGGGGAGCTGTTTTTT

j_call: TRBJ1-1
d_call: .
clone_size: .
v_call: TRBV7-2
cdr3_aa: CASSTGGRTEAFF
cdr3_nt: TGTGCCAGTTCGACGGGGGGGAGAACTGAAGCTTTCTTT

j_call: TRBJ1-4
d_call: .
clone_size: .
v_call: TRBV9
cdr3_aa: CASSATGTNEKLFF
cdr3_nt: TGTGCCAGCAGTGCGACGGGAACTAATGAAAAACTGTTTTTT

j_call: TRBJ1-5
d_call: TRBD1
clone_size: .
v_call: TRBV2
cdr3_aa: CASSEGQIPDQPQHF
cdr3_nt: TGTGCCAGCAGTGAGGGACAGATCCCGGATCAGCCCCAGCATTTT

j_call: TRBJ2-1
d_call: .
clone_size: .
v_call: TRBV3-1/TRBV3-2
cdr3_aa: CASSQVTSAGAPYNEQFF
cdr3_nt: TGTGCCAGCAGCCAAGTTACGTCTGCGGGGGCCCCTTACAATGAGCAGTTCTTC

j_call: TRBJ1-4
d_call: TRBD1
clone_size: .
v_call: TRBV7-9
cdr3_aa: CASSVTGQGSEKLFF
cdr3_nt: TGTGCCAGCAGCGTTACGGGACAGGGGAGTGAAAAACTGTTTTTT

j_call: TRBJ2-6
d_call: .
clone_size: .
v_call: TRBV9
cdr3_aa: CASSTRPQGRSGANVLTF
cdr3_nt: TGTGCCAGCAGCACAAGACCTCAGGGGCGCTCTGGGGCCAACGTCCTGACTTTC

j_call: TRBJ2-2
d_call: TRBD2
clone_size: .
v_call: TRBV19
cdr3_aa: CASSIMGGSTGELFF
cdr3_nt: TGTGCCAGTAGTATCATGGGGGGGTCCACCGGGGAGCTGTTTTTT

j_call: TRBJ2-7
d_call: TRBD2
clone_size: .
v_call: TRBV7-3
cdr3_aa: CASSWTSGENEQYF
cdr3_nt: TGTGCCAGCAGCTGGACTAGCGGGGAGAACGAGCAGTACTTC

j_call: TRBJ2-1
d_call: TRBD2
clone_size: .
v_call: TRBV19
cdr3_aa: CASSIALAGGYSYNEQFF
cdr3_nt: TGTGCCAGTAGTATAGCGCTAGCGGGAGGTTACTCCTACAATGAGCAGTTCTTC

j_call: TRBJ1-2
d_call: .
clone_size: .
v_call: TRBV4-1
cdr3_aa: CASSQVLLGLYGYTF
cdr3_nt: TGCGCCAGCAGCCAAGTCCTGCTTGGCCTCTATGGCTACACCTTC

j_call: TRBJ2-7
d_call: TRBD2
clone_size: .
v_call: TRBV4-1
cdr3_aa: CASSPGLEGAGEQYF
cdr3_nt: TGCGCCAGCAGCCCCGGACTAGAAGGGGCGGGGGAGCAGTACTTC

j_call: TRBJ2-4
d_call: .
clone_size: .
v_call: TRBV2
cdr3_aa: CASSGPENIQYF
cdr3_nt: TGTGCCAGCAGTGGGCCAGAAAACATTCAGTACTTC

j_call: TRBJ2-2
d_call: .
clone_size: .
v_call: TRBV9
cdr3_aa: CASSASTAGELFF
cdr3_nt: TGTGCCAGCAGCGCTTCTACAGCCGGGGAGCTGTTTTTT

j_call: TRBJ2-7
d_call: TRBD2
clone_size: once
v_call: TRBV28
cdr3_aa: CASSRSGVRVYEQYF
cdr3_nt: TGTGCCAGCAGTCGAAGCGGGGTGAGGGTCTACGAGCAGTACTTC

j_call: TRBJ2-5
d_call: .
clone_size: .
v_call: TRBV9
cdr3_aa: CASGRTLQGTQYF
cdr3_nt: TGTGCCAGCGGGAGGACTTTACAAGGGACCCAGTACTTC

j_call: TRBJ2-5
d_call: .
clone_size: .
v_call: TRBV6-5
cdr3_aa: CASSGGNPGETQYF
cdr3_nt: TGTGCCAGCTCCGGGGGAAACCCTGGGGAGACCCAGTACTTC

j_call: TRBJ1-5
d_call: .
clone_size: .
v_call: TRBV10-3
cdr3_aa: CASSAGTGDQPQHF
cdr3_nt: TGTGCTAGTAGTGCTGGGACGGGAGATCAGCCCCAGCATTTT

j_call: TRBJ2-7
d_call: TRBD1
clone_size: .
v_call: TRBV6-1
cdr3_aa: CASSVFPVGTDYEQYF
cdr3_nt: TGTGCCAGCAGTGTTTTTCCCGTTGGGACAGACTACGAGCAGTACTTC

j_call: TRBJ1-1
d_call: TRBD1
clone_size: .
v_call: TRBV5-1
cdr3_aa: CASSPQGGEAFF
cdr3_nt: TGCGCCAGCAGCCCGCAGGGGGGTGAAGCTTTCTTT

j_call: TRBJ1-1
d_call: .
clone_size: .
v_call: TRBV2
cdr3_aa: CASKEGTEAFF
cdr3_nt: TGTGCCAGTAAGGAGGGCACTGAAGCTTTCTTT

j_call: TRBJ1-6
d_call: .
clone_size: once
v_call: TRBV3-1/TRBV3-2
cdr3_aa: CASSQGRGHSPLHF
cdr3_nt: TGTGCCAGCAGCCAAGGCAGGGGACACTCACCCCTCCACTTT

j_call: TRBJ2-3
d_call: TRBD2
clone_size: .
v_call: TRBV12-5
cdr3_aa: CASGPLAGARTDTQYF
cdr3_nt: TGTGCTAGTGGCCCCCTAGCGGGCGCCCGCACAGATACGCAGTATTTT

j_call: TRBJ1-2
d_call: .
clone_size: few
v_call: TRBV19
cdr3_aa: CASSIDRLNYGYTF
cdr3_nt: TGTGCCAGTAGTATAGATCGGTTGAACTATGGCTACACCTTC

j_call: TRBJ2-2
d_call: .
clone_size: .
v_call: TRBV5-6
cdr3_aa: CASSWGGQAFTGELFF
cdr3_nt: TGTGCCAGCAGTTGGGGGGGACAGGCCTTCACCGGGGAGCTGTTTTTT